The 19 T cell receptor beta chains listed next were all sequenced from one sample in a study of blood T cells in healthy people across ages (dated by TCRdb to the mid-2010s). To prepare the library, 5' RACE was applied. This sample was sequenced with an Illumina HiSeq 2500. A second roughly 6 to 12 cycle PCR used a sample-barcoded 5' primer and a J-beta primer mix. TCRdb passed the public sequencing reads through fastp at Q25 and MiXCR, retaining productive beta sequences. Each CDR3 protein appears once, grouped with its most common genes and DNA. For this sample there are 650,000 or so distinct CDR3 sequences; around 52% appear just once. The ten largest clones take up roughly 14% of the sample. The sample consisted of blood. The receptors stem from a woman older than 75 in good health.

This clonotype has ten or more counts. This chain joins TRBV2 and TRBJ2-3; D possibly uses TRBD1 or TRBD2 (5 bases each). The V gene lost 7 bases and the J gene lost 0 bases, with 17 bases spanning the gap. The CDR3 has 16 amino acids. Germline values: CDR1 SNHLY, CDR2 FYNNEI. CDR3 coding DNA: TGTGCCAGCAAACCCCGGGACGGCGATAGCACAGATACGCAGTATTTT. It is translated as CASKPRDGDSTDTQYF. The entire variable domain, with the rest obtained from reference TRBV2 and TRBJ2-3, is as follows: EPEVTQTPSHQVTQMGQEVILRCVPISNHLYFYWYRQILGQKVEFLVSFYNNEISEKSEIFDDQFSVERPDGSNFTLKIRSTKLEDSAMYFCASKPRDGDSTDTQYFGPGTRLTVL.

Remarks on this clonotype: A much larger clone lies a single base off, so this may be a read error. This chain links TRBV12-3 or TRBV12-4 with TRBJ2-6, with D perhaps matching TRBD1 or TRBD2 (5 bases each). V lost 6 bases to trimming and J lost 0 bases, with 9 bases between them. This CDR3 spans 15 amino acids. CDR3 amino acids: CASSGTFSGANVLTF. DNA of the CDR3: TGTGCCAGCAGCGGGACCTTCTCTGGGGCCAACGTCCTGACTTTC.

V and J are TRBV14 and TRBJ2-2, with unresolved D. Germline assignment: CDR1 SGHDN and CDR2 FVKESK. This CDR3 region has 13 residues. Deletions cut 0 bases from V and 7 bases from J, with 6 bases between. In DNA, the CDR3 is TGTGCCAGCAGCCAAGATATGGTCGGGGAGCTGTTTTTT. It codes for CASSQDMVGELFF.

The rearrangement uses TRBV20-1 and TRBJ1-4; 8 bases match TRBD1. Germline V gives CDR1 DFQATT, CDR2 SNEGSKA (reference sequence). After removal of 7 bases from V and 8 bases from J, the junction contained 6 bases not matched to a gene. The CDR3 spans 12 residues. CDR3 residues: CSVGRGREKLFF. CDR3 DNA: TGCAGTGTTGGCAGGGGGCGAGAAAAACTGTTTTTT.

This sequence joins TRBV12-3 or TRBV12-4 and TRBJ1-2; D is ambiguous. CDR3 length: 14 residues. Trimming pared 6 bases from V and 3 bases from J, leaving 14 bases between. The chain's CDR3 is CASRKMTTDYGYTF. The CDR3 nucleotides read TGTGCCAGCAGAAAGATGACAACTGACTATGGCTACACCTTC.

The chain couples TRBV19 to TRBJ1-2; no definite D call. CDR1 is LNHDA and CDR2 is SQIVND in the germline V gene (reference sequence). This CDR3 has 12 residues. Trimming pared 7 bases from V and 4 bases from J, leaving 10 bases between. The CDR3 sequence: CASTPGSYGYTF. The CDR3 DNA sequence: TGTGCCAGTACGCCGGGCTCCTATGGCTACACCTTC.

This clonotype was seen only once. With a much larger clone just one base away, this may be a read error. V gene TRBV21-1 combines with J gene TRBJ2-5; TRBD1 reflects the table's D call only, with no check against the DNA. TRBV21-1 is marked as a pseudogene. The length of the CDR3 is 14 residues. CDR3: CASSKVYRVGTQYF. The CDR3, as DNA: TGTGCCAGCAGCAAAGTCTACAGGGTAGGGACCCAGTACTTC.

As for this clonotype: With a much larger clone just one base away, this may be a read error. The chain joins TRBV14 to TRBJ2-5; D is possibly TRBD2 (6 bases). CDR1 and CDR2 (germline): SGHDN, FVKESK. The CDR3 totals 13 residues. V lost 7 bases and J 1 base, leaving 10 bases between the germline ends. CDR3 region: CASTETSQETQYF. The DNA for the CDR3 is TGTGCCAGCACCGAGACTAGCCAAGAGACCCAGTACTTC.

The CDR3 nucleotides are TGTGCCAGCAGCCAAGAGGGGGCAGGGAACACCGGGGAGCTGTTTTTT. This gives the protein CASSQEGAGNTGELFF. This chain uses TRBV3-1 with TRBJ2-2; TRBD1 is a possible D gene (6 bases). The germline CDR1 and CDR2 sequences are LGHDT and YNNKEL (reference sequence). The CDR3 is 16 residues long. Trimming left V 0 bases short and J 1 base short, with 9 bases between.

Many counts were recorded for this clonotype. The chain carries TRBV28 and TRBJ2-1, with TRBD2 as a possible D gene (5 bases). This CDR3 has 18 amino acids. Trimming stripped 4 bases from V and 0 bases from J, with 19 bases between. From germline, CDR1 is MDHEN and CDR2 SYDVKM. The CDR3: CASSSSNPGFGSYNEQFF. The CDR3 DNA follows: TGTGCCAGCAGTTCCTCAAATCCGGGGTTCGGCTCCTACAATGAGCAGTTCTTC.

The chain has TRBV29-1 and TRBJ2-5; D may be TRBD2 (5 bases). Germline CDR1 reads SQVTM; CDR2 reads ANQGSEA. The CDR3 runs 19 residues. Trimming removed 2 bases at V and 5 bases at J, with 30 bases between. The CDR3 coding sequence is TGCAGCGTTGAACGGTCCGGAGAGATTGTGCTAAGCGGTAGGGAGACCCAGTACTTC. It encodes CSVERSGEIVLSGRETQYF.

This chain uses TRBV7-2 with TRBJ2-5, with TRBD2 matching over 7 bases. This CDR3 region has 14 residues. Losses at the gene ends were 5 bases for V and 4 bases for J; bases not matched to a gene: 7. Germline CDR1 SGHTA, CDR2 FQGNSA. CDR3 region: CASSRMGGLETQYF. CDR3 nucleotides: TGTGCCAGCAGCCGGATGGGAGGGTTAGAGACCCAGTACTTC. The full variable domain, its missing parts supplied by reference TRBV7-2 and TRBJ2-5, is GAGVSQSPSNKVTEKGKDVELRCDPISGHTALYWYRQSLGQGLEFLIYFQGNSAPDKSGLPSDRFSAERTGGSVSTLTIQRTQQEDSAVYLCASSRMGGLETQYFGPGTRLLVL.

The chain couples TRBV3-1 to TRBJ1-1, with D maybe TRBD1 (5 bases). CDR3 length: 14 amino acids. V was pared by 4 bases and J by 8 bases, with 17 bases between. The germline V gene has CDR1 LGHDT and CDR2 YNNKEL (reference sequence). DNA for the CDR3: TGTGCCAGCAGCCTTACCGGGACGGAAGCCGAAGCTTTCTTT. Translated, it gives CASSLTGTEAEAFF.

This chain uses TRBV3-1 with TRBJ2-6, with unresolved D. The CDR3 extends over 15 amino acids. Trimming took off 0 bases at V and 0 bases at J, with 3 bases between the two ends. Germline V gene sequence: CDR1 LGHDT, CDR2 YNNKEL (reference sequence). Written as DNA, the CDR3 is TGTGCCAGCAGCCAAGACAACTCTGGGGCCAACGTCCTGACTTTC. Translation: CASSQDNSGANVLTF.

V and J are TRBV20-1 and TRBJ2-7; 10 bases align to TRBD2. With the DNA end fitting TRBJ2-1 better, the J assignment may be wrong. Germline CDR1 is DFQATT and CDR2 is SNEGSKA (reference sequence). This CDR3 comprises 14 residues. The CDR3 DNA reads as TGCAGTGCAAGTAGCGGGAGGATCTCCTACGAGCAGTTCTTC. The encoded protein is CSASSGRISYEQFF.

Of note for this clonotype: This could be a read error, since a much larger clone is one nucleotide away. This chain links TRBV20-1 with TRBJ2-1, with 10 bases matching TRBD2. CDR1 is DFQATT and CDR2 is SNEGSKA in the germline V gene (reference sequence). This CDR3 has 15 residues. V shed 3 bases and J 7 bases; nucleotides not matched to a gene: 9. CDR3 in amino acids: CSASLSGRAGNEQFF. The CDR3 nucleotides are TGCAGTGCTAGTTTAAGCGGGAGGGCCGGGAATGAGCAGTTCTTC.

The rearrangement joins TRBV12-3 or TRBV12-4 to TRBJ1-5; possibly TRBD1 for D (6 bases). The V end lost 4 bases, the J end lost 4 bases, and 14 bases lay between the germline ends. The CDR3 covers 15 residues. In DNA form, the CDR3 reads TGTGCCAGCAGTTCCAGGGGTTTGGGTAATCAGCCCCAGCATTTT. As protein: CASSSRGLGNQPQHF.

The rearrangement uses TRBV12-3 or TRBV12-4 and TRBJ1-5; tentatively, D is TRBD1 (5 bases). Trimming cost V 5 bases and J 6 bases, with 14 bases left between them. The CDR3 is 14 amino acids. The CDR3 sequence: CASSGGVGGQPQHF. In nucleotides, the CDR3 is TGTGCCAGCAGTGGGGGGGTGGGGGGTCAGCCCCAGCATTTT.

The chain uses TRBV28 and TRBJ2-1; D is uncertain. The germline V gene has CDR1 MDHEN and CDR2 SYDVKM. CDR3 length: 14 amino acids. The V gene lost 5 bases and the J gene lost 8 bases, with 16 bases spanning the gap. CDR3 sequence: CASSIRVSGDEQFF. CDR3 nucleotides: TGTGCCAGCAGTATACGAGTATCTGGTGATGAGCAGTTCTTC. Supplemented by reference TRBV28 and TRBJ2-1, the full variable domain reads DVKVTQSSRYLVKRTGEKVFLECVQDMDHENMFWYRQDPGLGLRLIYFSYDVKMKEKGDIPEGYSVSREKKERFSLILESASTNQTSMYLCASSIRVSGDEQFFGPGTRLTVL.